This TCR beta chain was recovered during a study of sequential checkpoint blockade in melanoma. Treatment reported: randomized to nivolumab then ipilimumab (arm A) or the reverse (arm B). The repertoire was sequenced with immunoSEQ multiplex PCR; TCRdb's copy has only in-frame clones and lacks some. The repertoire holds about 12,000 clones, with 61% as singletons. This clone was picked up a small number of times. Germline CDR1 reads SGDLS; CDR2 reads YYNGEE. Deletions cut 3 bases from V and 8 bases from J, with 21 bases between. This CDR3 has 16 residues. The sample in question was CD8+ T cells sorted from blood (inferred from file names), obtained from a patient given nivolumab and ipilimumab in sequence. The receptor was isolated from a human donor with melanoma. V gene TRBV9 combines with J gene TRBJ2-1; the D gene is possibly TRBD1 (5 bases). CDR3 protein: CASSDPQGTPLDEQFF. The DNA for the CDR3 is TGTGCCAGCAGCGATCCCCAGGGTACCCCTCTGGATGAGCAGTTCTTC.